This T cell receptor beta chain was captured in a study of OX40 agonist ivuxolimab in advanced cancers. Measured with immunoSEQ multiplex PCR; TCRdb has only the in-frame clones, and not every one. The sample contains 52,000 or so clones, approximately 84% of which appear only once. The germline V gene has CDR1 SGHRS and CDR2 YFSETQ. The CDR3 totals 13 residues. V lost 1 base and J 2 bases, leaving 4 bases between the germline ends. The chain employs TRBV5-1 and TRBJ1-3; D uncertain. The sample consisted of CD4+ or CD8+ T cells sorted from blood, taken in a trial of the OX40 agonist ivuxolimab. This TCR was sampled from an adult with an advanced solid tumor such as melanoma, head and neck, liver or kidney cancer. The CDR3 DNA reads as TGCGCCAGCAGCTTGACGGCTGGAAACACCATATATTTT. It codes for CASSLTAGNTIYF.